This T cell receptor beta chain was sequenced in a study of cytomegalovirus exposure and HLA in healthy donors. The CDR3 totals 14 residues. V dropped 10 bases and J dropped 6; count of bases not matched to a gene: 9. CDR1 is MNHEY and CDR2 is SMNVEV in the germline V gene (reference sequence). The PCR was carried out with 60 Vbeta primers and 13 Jbeta primers. Clones were sequenced by immunoSEQ multiplex PCR, and TCRdb holds only the in-frame ones, with some missing. This sample has tens of thousands of clones, with around 80% found just once. This sequence joins TRBV27 and TRBJ1-4; 9 positions match TRBD1. This TCR was recovered from a man younger than 40 in good health and CMV-seropositive. The sample comprised PBMCs. The CDR3 reads CANGDRDQDEKLFF. CDR3 nucleotides: TGTGCCAACGGGGACAGGGATCAGGATGAAAAACTGTTTTTT.